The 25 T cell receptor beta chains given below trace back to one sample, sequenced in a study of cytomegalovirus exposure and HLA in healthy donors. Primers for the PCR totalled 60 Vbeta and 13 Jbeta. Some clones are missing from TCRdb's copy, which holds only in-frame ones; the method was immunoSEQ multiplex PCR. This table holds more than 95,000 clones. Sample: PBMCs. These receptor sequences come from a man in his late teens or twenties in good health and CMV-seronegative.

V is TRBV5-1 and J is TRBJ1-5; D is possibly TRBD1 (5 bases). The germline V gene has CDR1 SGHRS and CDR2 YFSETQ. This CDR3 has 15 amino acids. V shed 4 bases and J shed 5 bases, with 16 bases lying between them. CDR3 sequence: CASSRDGHQDQPQHF. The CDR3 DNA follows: TGCGCCAGCAGCCGAGACGGACACCAAGATCAGCCCCAGCATTTT.

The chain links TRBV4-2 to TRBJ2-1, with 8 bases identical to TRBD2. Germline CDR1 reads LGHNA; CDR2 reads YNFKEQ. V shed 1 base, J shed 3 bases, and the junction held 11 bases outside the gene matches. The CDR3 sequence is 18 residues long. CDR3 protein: CASSQASVSGGYYNEQFF. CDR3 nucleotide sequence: TGTGCCAGCAGCCAAGCGTCCGTCTCGGGAGGGTACTACAATGAGCAGTTCTTC.

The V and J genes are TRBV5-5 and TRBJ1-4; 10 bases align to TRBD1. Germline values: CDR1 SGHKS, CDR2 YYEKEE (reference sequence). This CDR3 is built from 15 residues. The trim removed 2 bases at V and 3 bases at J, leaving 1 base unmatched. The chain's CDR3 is CASSLGQGANEKLFF. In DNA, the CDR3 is TGTGCCAGCAGCTTAGGACAGGGGGCTAATGAAAAACTGTTTTTT.

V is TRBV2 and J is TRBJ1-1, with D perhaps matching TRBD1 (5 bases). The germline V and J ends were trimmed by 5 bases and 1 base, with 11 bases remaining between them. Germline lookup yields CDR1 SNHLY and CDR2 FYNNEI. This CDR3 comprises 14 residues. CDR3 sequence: CASSLIRENTEAFF. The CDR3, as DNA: TGTGCCAGCAGTTTAATCAGGGAGAACACTGAAGCTTTCTTT.

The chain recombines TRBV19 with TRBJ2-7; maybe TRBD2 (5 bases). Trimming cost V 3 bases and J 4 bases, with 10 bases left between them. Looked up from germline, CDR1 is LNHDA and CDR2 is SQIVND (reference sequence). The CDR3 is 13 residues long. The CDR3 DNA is TGTGCCAGTAGTATTGAGGGAACGTACGAGCAGTACTTC. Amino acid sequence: CASSIEGTYEQYF.

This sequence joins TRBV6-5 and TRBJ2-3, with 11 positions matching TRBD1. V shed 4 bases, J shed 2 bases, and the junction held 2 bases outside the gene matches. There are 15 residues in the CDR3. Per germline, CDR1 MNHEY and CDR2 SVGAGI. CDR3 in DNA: TGTGCCAGCAGTTGGGACAGGGGGACCACAGATACGCAGTATTTT. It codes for CASSWDRGTTDTQYF.

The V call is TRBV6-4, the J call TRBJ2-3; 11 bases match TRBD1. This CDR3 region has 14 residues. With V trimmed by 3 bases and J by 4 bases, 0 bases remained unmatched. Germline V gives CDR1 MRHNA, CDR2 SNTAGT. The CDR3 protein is CASSEGQGADTQYF. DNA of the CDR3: TGTGCCAGCAGTGAGGGACAGGGGGCAGATACGCAGTATTTT.

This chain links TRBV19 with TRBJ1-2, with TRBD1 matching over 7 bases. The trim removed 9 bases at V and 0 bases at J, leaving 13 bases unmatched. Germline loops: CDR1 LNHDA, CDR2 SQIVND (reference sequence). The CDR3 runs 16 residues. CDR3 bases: TGTGCCAGCCGACGGGACAGAGTATCTCCTAACTATGGCTACACCTTC. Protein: CASRRDRVSPNYGYTF.

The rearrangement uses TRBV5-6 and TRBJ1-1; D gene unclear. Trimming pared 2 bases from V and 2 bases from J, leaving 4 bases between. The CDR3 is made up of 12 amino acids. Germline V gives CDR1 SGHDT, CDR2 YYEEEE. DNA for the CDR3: TGTGCCAGCAGCTTCCTAAACACTGAAGCTTTCTTT. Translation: CASSFLNTEAFF. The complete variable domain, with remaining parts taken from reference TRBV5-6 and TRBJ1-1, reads DAGVTQSPTHLIKTRGQQVTLRCSPKSGHDTVSWYQQALGQGPQFIFQYYEEEERQRGNFPDRFSGHQFPNYSSELNVNALLLGDSALYLCASSFLNTEAFFGQGTRLTVV.

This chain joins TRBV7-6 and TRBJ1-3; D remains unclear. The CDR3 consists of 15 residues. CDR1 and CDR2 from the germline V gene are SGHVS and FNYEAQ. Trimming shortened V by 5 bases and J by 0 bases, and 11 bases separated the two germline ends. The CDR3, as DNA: TGTGCCAGCAGCCTTGATAGAAGCTCTGGAAACACCATATATTTT. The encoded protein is CASSLDRSSGNTIYF.

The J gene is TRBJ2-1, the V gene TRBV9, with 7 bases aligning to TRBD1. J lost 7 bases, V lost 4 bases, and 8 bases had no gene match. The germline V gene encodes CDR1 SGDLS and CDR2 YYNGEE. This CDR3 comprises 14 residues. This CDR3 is CASSSRQGSNEQFF. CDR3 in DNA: TGTGCCAGCAGCTCAAGACAGGGTTCAAATGAGCAGTTCTTC.

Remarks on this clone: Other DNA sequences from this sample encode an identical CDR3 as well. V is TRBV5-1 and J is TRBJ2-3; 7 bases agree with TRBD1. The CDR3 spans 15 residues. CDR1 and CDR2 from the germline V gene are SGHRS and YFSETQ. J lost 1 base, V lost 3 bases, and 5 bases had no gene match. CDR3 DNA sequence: TGCGCCAGCAGCTCGACCGGGACAGGCACAGATACGCAGTATTTT. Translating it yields CASSSTGTGTDTQYF. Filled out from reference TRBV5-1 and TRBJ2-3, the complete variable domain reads KAGVTQTPRYLIKTRGQQVTLSCSPISGHRSVSWYQQTPGQGLQFLFEYFSETQRNKGNFPGRFSGRQFSNSRSEMNVSTLELGDSALYLCASSSTGTGTDTQYFGPGTRLTVL.

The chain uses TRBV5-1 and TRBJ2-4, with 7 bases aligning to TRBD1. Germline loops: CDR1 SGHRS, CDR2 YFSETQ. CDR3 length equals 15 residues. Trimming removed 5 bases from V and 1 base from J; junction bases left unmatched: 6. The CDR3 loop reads CASSLGGSAKNIQYF. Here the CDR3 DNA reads TGCGCCAGCAGTTTAGGGGGCTCTGCCAAAAACATTCAGTACTTC.

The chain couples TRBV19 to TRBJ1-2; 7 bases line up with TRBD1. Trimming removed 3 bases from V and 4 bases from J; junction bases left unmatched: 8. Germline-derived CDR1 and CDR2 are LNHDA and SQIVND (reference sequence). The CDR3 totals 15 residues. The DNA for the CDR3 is TGTGCCAGTAGTATCAGCGACAGGGTCGGCTATGGCTACACCTTC. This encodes CASSISDRVGYGYTF.

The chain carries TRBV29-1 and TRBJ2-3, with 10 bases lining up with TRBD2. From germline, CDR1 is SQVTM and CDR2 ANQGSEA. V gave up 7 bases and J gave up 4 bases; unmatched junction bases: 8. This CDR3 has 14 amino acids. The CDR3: CSEFSSGSADTQYF. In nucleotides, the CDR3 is TGCAGCGAGTTCTCTAGCGGGAGCGCAGATACGCAGTATTTT.

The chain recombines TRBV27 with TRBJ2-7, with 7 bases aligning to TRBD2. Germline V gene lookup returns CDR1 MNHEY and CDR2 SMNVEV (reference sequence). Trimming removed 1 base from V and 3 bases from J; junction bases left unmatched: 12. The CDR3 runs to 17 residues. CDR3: CASSLFFGGGPIYEQYF. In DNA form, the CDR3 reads TGTGCCAGCAGTTTATTCTTTGGGGGAGGGCCGATCTACGAGCAGTACTTC.

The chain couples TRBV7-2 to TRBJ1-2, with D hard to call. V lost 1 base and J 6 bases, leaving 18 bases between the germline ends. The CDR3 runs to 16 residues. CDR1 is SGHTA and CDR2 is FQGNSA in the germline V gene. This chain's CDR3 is CASSLVFNTAPHGYTF. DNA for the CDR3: TGTGCCAGCAGCTTAGTTTTTAATACAGCCCCCCATGGCTACACCTTC.

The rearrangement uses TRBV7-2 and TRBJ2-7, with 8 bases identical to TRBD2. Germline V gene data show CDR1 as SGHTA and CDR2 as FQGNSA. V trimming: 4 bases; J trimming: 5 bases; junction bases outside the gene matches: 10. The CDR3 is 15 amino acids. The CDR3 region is CASSSGTRILDEQYF. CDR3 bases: TGTGCCAGCAGCTCCGGGACTAGAATTCTCGACGAGCAGTACTTC. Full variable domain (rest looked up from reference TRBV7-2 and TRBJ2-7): GAGVSQSPSNKVTEKGKDVELRCDPISGHTALYWYRQSLGQGLEFLIYFQGNSAPDKSGLPSDRFSAERTGGSVSTLTIQRTQQEDSAVYLCASSSGTRILDEQYFGPGTRLTVT.

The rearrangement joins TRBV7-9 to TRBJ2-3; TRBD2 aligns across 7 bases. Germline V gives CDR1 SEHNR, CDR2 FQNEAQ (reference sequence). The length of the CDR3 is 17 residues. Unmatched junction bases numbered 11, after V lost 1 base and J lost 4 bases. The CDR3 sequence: CASSLVRGWGGADTQYF. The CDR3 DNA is TGTGCCAGCAGCTTAGTTAGGGGTTGGGGGGGGGCAGATACGCAGTATTTT.

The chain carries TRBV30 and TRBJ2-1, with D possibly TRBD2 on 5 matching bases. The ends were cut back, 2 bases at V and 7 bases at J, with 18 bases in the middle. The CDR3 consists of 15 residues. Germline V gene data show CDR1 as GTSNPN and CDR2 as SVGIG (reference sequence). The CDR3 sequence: CAWSPGLIEENEQFF. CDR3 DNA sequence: TGTGCCTGGAGTCCCGGACTTATTGAGGAGAATGAGCAGTTCTTC.

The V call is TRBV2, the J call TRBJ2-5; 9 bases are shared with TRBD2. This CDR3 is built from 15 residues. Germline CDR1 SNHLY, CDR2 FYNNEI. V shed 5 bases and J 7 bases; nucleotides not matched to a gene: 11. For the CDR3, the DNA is TGTGCCAGCAGTCCGACTAGCGGTACTGTGGGGACCCAGTACTTC. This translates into CASSPTSGTVGTQYF.

Here the CDR3 reads CAWRRQGVAKNIQYF. CDR3 nucleotides: TGTGCCTGGAGACGACAGGGGGTAGCCAAAAACATTCAGTACTTC. This chain uses TRBV30 with TRBJ2-4; 9 nucleotides match TRBD1. The junction had 3 bases not matched to a gene; V was cut back by 3 bases and J by 0 bases. Germline CDR1 and CDR2: GTSNPN and SVGIG (reference sequence). The CDR3 spans 15 residues.

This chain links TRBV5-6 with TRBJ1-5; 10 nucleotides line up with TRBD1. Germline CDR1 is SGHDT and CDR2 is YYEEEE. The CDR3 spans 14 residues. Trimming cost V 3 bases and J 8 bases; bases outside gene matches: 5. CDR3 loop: CASSSLDRGEPQHF. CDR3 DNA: TGTGCCAGCAGCTCGCTGGACAGGGGGGAGCCCCAGCATTTT.

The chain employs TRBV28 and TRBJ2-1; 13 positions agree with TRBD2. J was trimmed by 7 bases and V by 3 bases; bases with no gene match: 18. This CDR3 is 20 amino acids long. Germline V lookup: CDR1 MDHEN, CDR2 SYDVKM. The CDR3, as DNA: TGTGCCAGCAGTTTCCTTCCCTACAAACTAGCGGGAGGGCCGGAAAATGAGCAGTTCTTC. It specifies CASSFLPYKLAGGPENEQFF. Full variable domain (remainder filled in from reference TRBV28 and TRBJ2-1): DVKVTQSSRYLVKRTGEKVFLECVQDMDHENMFWYRQDPGLGLRLIYFSYDVKMKEKGDIPEGYSVSREKKERFSLILESASTNQTSMYLCASSFLPYKLAGGPENEQFFGPGTRLTVL.

The CDR3 here is CATRARDQETQYF. The CDR3 nucleotides read TGTGCCACCAGAGCCAGGGACCAAGAGACCCAGTACTTC. The gene calls are TRBV15 and TRBJ2-5; TRBD1 is a possible D gene (5 bases). The CDR3 is 13 amino acids. V was shortened by 6 bases and J by 0 bases, with 8 bases between the two germline ends. The germline gives CDR1 LNHNV, CDR2 YYDKDF (reference sequence).